The rows below give T cell receptor beta chains drawn from one sample of a study of neurological immune-mediated disorders. TCRdb reprocessed the 5' RACE reads via MiXCR and lists one record per CDR3 protein. The data show about 55,000 distinct CDR3 sequences, with roughly 4% seen just once and 1.5% to 2% held by the top ten. Sample: PBMCs. These receptors all stem from a man aged 25-45 years with multiple sclerosis. Both conserved end residues are part of each CDR3. Fields, in order: D gene, V gene, J gene, clone size, CDR3 DNA, CDR3 protein. A D gene is named only where the DNA matches it firmly. Where a row states a size, it is once, few, many or the class of an expanded clone; other rows omit it.

>.|TRBV20-1|TRBJ2-5|many
TGCAGTGCTCGCGAAGGAGAGTCAGGAGAGACCCAGTACTTC
CSAREGESGETQYF
>TRBD1|TRBV12-3/TRBV12-4|TRBJ2-7|.
TGTGCCAGCAGTCCCCGCCCCGGACAGGGGGCGGACGAGCAGTACTTC
CASSPRPGQGADEQYF
>.|TRBV7-9|TRBJ2-7|many
TGTGCCAGCAGTCGGGACGGATCCTACGAGCAGTACTTC
CASSRDGSYEQYF
>TRBD2|TRBV5-1|TRBJ2-3|many
TGCGCCAGCACCCCGACTAGCGGGGGGACAGATACGCAGTATTTT
CASTPTSGGTDTQYF
>.|TRBV12-3/TRBV12-4|TRBJ1-5|few
TGTGCCAGCAGTTTTACCCCGAATCAGCCCCAGCATTTT
CASSFTPNQPQHF
>.|TRBV7-8|TRBJ2-6|many
TGTGCCAGCAGCTTAAATGGGCGAGTTCTTAACTCTGGGGCCAACGTCCTGACTTTC
CASSLNGRVLNSGANVLTF
>.|TRBV2|TRBJ2-2|many
TGTGCCAGCAGCTCCGGGACCTACACCGGGGAGCTGTTTTTT
CASSSGTYTGELFF
>.|TRBV20-1|TRBJ2-1|many
TGCAGTGCTAGAGATCTTCTGGCGCAGGGTCTGGACAATGAGCAGTTCTTC
CSARDLLAQGLDNEQFF
>TRBD2|TRBV4-2|TRBJ2-5|many
TGTGCCAGCAGCCAAGAACTAGCGGGAGGGCCCGAAGAGACCCAGTACTTC
CASSQELAGGPEETQYF
>.|TRBV6-1|TRBJ1-4|many
TGTGCCAGCAGTGCGTCGGGGGCAGGGGAAAAACTGTTTTTT
CASSASGAGEKLFF
>TRBD2|TRBV3-1|TRBJ2-3|many
TGTGCCAGCAGCCATGGAGCGGGAGGGTCAGATACGCAGTATTTT
CASSHGAGGSDTQYF
>TRBD1|TRBV20-1|TRBJ1-1|many
TGCAGTGCTAGAGAAGGGGGCCCTCCGAACACTGAAGCTTTCTTT
CSAREGGPPNTEAFF
>TRBD2|TRBV9|TRBJ2-5|many
TGTGCCAGCAGCTCGGGACTAGCGGGGGCGGGGGAGACCCAGTACTTC
CASSSGLAGAGETQYF
>TRBD1|TRBV18|TRBJ1-3|few
TGTGCCAGCTCACTTTCCGGGACAGGTCCTTCTGGAAACACCATATATTTT
CASSLSGTGPSGNTIYF
>.|TRBV5-5|TRBJ1-5|many
TGTGCCAGCAGCATGCTCCGGGACTCATCCGAGCCCCAGCATTTT
CASSMLRDSSEPQHF
>.|TRBV5-1|TRBJ2-1|many
TGCGCCAGCAGGACGCTAGCTGACAATGAGCAGTTCTTC
CASRTLADNEQFF
>.|TRBV5-1|TRBJ1-4|many
TGCGCCAGCAGCTTGGCGGGGTTAACTAATGAAAAACTGTTTTTT
CASSLAGLTNEKLFF
>.|TRBV4-1|TRBJ1-2|many
TGCGCCAGCAGCCCAGAAGGGGGATGGAGCTATGGCTACACCTTC
CASSPEGGWSYGYTF
>.|TRBV5-1|TRBJ2-7|many
TGCGCCAGCAGCCCCATTGGGGTCAAGCTGGCCTACGAGCAGTACTTC
CASSPIGVKLAYEQYF
>.|TRBV6-5|TRBJ2-7|many
TGTGCCAGCAGTTACTTAGGACCCGAATCCTACGAGCAGTACTTC
CASSYLGPESYEQYF
>TRBD1|TRBV9|TRBJ2-7|many
TGTGCCAGCAGCGTGGGACAGGGTTTACACTACGAGCAGTACTTC
CASSVGQGLHYEQYF
>.|TRBV21-1|TRBJ1-5|many
TGTGCCAGCAGCACAACAAGGCCCGACGGCAATCAGCCCCAGCATTTT
CASSTTRPDGNQPQHF
>.|TRBV7-2|TRBJ2-7|many
TGTGCCAGCAGCTTAGTTGGCAAGATCCCCGGTGCAAATCAGTACTTC
CASSLVGKIPGANQYF
>.|TRBV5-1|TRBJ2-1|many
TGCGCCAGCCCCCTCCACAGGGGACGGTCCGGGGGGCAGTTCTTC
CASPLHRGRSGGQFF
>TRBD1|TRBV12-3/TRBV12-4|TRBJ2-5|many
TGTGCCAGCAGTTCCCAGGGGGCTGGACAGACCCAGTACTTC
CASSSQGAGQTQYF
>TRBD1|TRBV6-5|TRBJ1-2|many
TGTGCCAGCAGTAGGGGACAGGGGACCTATGGCTACACCTTC
CASSRGQGTYGYTF
>.|TRBV3-1|TRBJ1-2|.
TGTGCCAGCAGCCACCGGAAGTATGGCTACACCTTC
CASSHRKYGYTF
>.|TRBV7-9|TRBJ2-7|many
TGTGCCAGCAGCCACCCTACCGCAGGGTCCTACGAGCAGTACTTC
CASSHPTAGSYEQYF
>.|TRBV6-1|TRBJ2-2|many
TGTGCCAGCGGTGGGCAGGGAGCCGGGGAGCTGTTTTTT
CASGGQGAGELFF
>.|TRBV5-1|TRBJ2-2|many
TGCGCCAGCTCGAGGGGGGACACCGGGGAGCTGTTTTTT
CASSRGDTGELFF
>TRBD1|TRBV3-1|TRBJ1-2|many
TGTGCCAGCAGTCTCCCCGGGACAGGGGAAGGCTACACCTTC
CASSLPGTGEGYTF
>TRBD2|TRBV7-8|TRBJ2-5|many
TGTGCCAGCAGCTCCACCCAGACTAGCGGGAGGACCCAGTACTTC
CASSSTQTSGRTQYF
>.|TRBV12-5|TRBJ2-3|.
TGTGCTAGTGGTTTGTTGGGTACGCAGTATTTT
CASGLLGTQYF
>.|TRBV20-1|TRBJ2-2|many
TGCAGTGTACTCTATCGGCGGGACGTAAACACCGGGGAGCTGTTTTTT
CSVLYRRDVNTGELFF
>TRBD1|TRBV7-6|TRBJ1-1|many
TGTGCCAGCAGCAATTTTCGGGACAGGGAAGCTTTCTTT
CASSNFRDREAFF
>.|TRBV27|TRBJ2-1|many
TGTGCCAGCAAGTGGAGGACGGGGACATACAATGAGCAGTTCTTC
CASKWRTGTYNEQFF
>TRBD2|TRBV6-1|TRBJ2-5|many
TGTGCCAGCAGTGAAGCCGGTGAAGGACTAGTCCAAGAGACCCAGTACTTC
CASSEAGEGLVQETQYF
>.|TRBV12-3/TRBV12-4|TRBJ1-3|many
TGTGCCAGCAGCCCGGGGAGCTCTGGAAACACCATATATTTT
CASSPGSSGNTIYF
>.|TRBV7-2|TRBJ2-1|many
TGTGCCAGCAGCTTAGGAGCATACAATGAGCAGTTCTTC
CASSLGAYNEQFF